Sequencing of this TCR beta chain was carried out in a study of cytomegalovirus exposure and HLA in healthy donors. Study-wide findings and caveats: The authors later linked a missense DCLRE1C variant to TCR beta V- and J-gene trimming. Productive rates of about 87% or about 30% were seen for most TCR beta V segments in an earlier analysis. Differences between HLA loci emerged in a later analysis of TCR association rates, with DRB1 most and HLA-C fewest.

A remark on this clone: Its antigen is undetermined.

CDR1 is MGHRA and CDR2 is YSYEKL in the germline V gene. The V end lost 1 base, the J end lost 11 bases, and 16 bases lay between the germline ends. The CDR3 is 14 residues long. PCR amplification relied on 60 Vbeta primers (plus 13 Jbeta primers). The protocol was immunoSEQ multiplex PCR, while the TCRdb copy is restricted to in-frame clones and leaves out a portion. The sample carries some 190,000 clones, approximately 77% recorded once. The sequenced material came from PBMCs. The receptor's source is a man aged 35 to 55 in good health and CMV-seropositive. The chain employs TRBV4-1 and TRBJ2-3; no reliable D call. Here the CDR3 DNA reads TGCGCCAGCAGCCAAGCCCCATCCCGCGATGGGCAGTATTTT. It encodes CASSQAPSRDGQYF.